This T cell receptor beta chain was sequenced in a study of cytomegalovirus exposure and HLA in healthy donors. The study, taken as a whole, reports: The listing of fewer than 200 TCR beta chains classed them as cytomegalovirus-associated. CMV antigen specificity of a few CMV-associated chains was confirmed in vitro. Accounts indicate the classifier identified cytomegalovirus status with strong specificity and sensitivity.

Assay: immunoSEQ multiplex PCR; the TCRdb copy retains only in-frame clones and omits some. This table has roughly 200,000 clones, roughly 77% appearing once. As to this clone: No antigen is known for it.

CDR3 length equals 15 residues. Germline V gene sequence: CDR1 GTSNPN, CDR2 SVGIG (reference sequence). The junction had 4 bases not matched to a gene; V was cut back by 5 bases and J by 4 bases. Sample: PBMCs. The receptor's source is a woman aged 25 to 39 in good health and CMV-seronegative. The genes are TRBV30 and TRBJ2-3, with 15 bases aligning to TRBD2. The CDR3 loop reads CAWAGLAGGPDTQYF. CDR3 DNA sequence: TGTGCCTGGGCCGGACTAGCGGGAGGGCCAGATACGCAGTATTTT.